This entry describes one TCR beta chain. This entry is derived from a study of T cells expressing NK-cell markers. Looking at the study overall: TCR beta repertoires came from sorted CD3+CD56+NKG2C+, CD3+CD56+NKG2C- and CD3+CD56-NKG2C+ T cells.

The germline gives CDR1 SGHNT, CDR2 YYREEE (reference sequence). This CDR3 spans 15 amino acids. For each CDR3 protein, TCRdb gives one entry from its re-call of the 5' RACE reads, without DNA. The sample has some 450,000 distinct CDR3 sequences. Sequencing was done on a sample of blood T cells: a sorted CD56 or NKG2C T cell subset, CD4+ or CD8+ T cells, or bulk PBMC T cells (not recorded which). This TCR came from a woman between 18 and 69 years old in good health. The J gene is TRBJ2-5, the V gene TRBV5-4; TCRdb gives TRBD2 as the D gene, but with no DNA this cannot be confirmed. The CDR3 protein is CASRPPGLGVETQYF.